Shown below are 23 T cell receptor beta chains from a single sample sequenced in a study of shared clonotypes between healthy human individuals. The table came from immunoSEQ multiplex PCR; TCRdb's copy has only in-frame clones and leaves some out. This table holds approximately 1,000,000 clones, around 82% found once. Sequenced: memory CD4+ T cells from PBMCs. The subset was: CD45RA-negative fraction. These receptors were collected from a young man in good health. Some clones in this sample may be carry-over from other donors' samples.

The genes are TRBV28 and TRBJ1-2; D uncertain. The CDR3 runs to 11 residues. The V and J ends lost 8 bases and 4 bases respectively, with 8 bases between them. Germline values: CDR1 MDHEN, CDR2 SYDVKM. The CDR3 nucleotides read TGTGCCAGCCACCACACCTATGGCTACACCTTC. Encoded protein: CASHHTYGYTF.

The J gene is TRBJ2-7, the V gene TRBV29-1, with 8 bases that match TRBD2. The CDR3 runs to 13 residues. Germline values: CDR1 SQVTM, CDR2 ANQGSEA. Trimming took 4 bases from V and 0 from J; bases not matched to a gene: 2. CDR3 residues: CSVVAGSSYEQYF. The CDR3 DNA is TGCAGCGTTGTAGCGGGAAGCTCCTACGAGCAGTACTTC.

The genes are TRBV7-8 and TRBJ2-1, with a possible D match to TRBD2 (6 bases). The V end was cut by 5 bases, the J end by 5 bases, with 13 bases between. Per germline, CDR1 SGHVS and CDR2 FQNEAQ. The length of the CDR3 is 14 residues. In nucleotides, the CDR3 is TGTGCCAGCAGCCCCGGGACTCTCAACAATGAGCAGTTCTTC. It yields the protein CASSPGTLNNEQFF.

This clone was seen more than once but under ten times. The rearrangement uses TRBV2 and TRBJ1-5, with no clear D. Trimming shortened V by 0 bases and J by 6 bases, and 9 bases separated the two germline ends. Germline V CDR1 and CDR2: SNHLY, FYNNEI. The CDR3 extends over 14 amino acids. CDR3: CASSEATRAQPQHF. As DNA, the CDR3 is TGTGCCAGCAGTGAAGCAACACGGGCTCAGCCCCAGCATTTT.

The chain uses TRBV27 and TRBJ2-2, with 8 nucleotides matching TRBD2. Germline assignment: CDR1 MNHEY and CDR2 SMNVEV (reference sequence). Trimming at V came to 3 bases and at J to 7 bases, leaving 10 bases not matched to a gene. The CDR3 totals 16 residues. CDR3 in DNA: TGTGCCAGCAGTTTTTCCAGCGGGAGCAGCGGCGGGGAGCTGTTTTTT. As protein: CASSFSSGSSGGELFF.

Remarks on this clone: A single base separates this from a much larger clone, so it may be a read error. Other nucleotide sequences in the sample specify the same CDR3. The chain uses TRBV27 and TRBJ2-7; no reliable D call. The V and J ends lost 4 bases and 0 bases respectively, with 1 base between them. The CDR3 covers 11 residues. The germline V gene has CDR1 MNHEY and CDR2 SMNVEV (reference sequence). The chain's CDR3 is CASSSSYEQYF. DNA of the CDR3: TGTGCCAGCAGTTCCTCCTACGAGCAGTACTTC.

As concerns this clone: This sample includes further DNA sequences coding for the same CDR3. The chain carries TRBV5-4 and TRBJ2-3; 9 bases match TRBD1. The CDR3 runs 15 residues. In germline, CDR1 is SGHNT, CDR2 YYREEE (reference sequence). With V trimmed by 2 bases and J by 2 bases, 3 bases remained unmatched. CDR3 residues: CASSLDRGVTDTQYF. Written as DNA, the CDR3 is TGTGCCAGCAGCTTAGACAGGGGGGTCACAGATACGCAGTATTTT.

This sequence joins TRBV10-1 and TRBJ1-1, with D possibly being TRBD1 (6 bases). V dropped 4 bases and J dropped 4 bases, with 13 bases sitting between them. CDR1 is WNHNN and CDR2 is SYGVQD in the germline V gene (reference sequence). The CDR3 extends over 14 amino acids. In DNA form, the CDR3 reads TGCGCCAGCAGTGTTGTCAGGGGCGGCACTGAAGCTTTCTTT. Its protein product is CASSVVRGGTEAFF.

V is TRBV30 and J is TRBJ1-4, with 8 bases aligning to TRBD1. CDR3 length equals 16 residues. The J segment lost 2 bases and the V segment lost 3 bases, leaving 8 bases of the junction unmatched. The germline gives CDR1 GTSNPN, CDR2 SVGIG (reference sequence). The DNA of the CDR3 is TGTGCCTGGAGCCTGCAGGGGGCGGCCACTAATGAAAAACTGTTTTTT. It specifies CAWSLQGAATNEKLFF.

The chain is built from TRBV4-2 and TRBJ2-7, with D unresolved. CDR3 length equals 14 residues. Trimming stripped 0 bases from V and 6 bases from J, with 12 bases between. Germline V lookup: CDR1 LGHNA, CDR2 YNFKEQ. CDR3 region: CASSQDSRSIEQYF. The CDR3, as DNA: TGTGCCAGCAGCCAAGATAGTAGGTCGATCGAGCAGTACTTC.

This clone occurred once. As DNA, the CDR3 is TGTGCCAGCCGGTCTCCTAAAGACTACACTAGTTCGGATACGCAGTATTTT. Residues: CASRSPKDYTSSDTQYF. The chain employs TRBV2 and TRBJ2-3; a weak D match, TRBD2 (5 bases). CDR1 SNHLY and CDR2 FYNNEI come from the germline V gene. Trimming cost V 8 bases and J 6 bases, with 27 bases left between them. This CDR3 contains 17 residues.

This chain uses TRBV10-2 with TRBJ1-1; TRBD1 is a possible D gene (6 bases). The CDR3 length is 13 residues. Per germline, CDR1 WSHSY and CDR2 SAAADI. Deletions cut 7 bases from V and 2 bases from J, with 11 bases between. The CDR3 reads CASIGQTNTEAFF. CDR3 coding DNA: TGCGCCAGCATTGGACAGACCAACACTGAAGCTTTCTTT.

This rearrangement joins TRBV27 to TRBJ2-3, with D possibly TRBD1 on 6 matching bases. Between the trimmed V and J ends, which lost 8 bases and 4 bases, there was a span of 16 bases. CDR1 is MNHEY and CDR2 is SMNVEV in the germline V gene (reference sequence). This CDR3 has 14 residues. CDR3: CASRIGGWADTQYF. CDR3 in DNA: TGTGCCAGCCGTATTGGGGGCTGGGCAGATACGCAGTATTTT.

The chain has TRBV28 and TRBJ2-3, with 9 bases fitting TRBD1. The CDR3 runs 15 residues. Trimming took 8 bases from V and 2 from J; bases not matched to a gene: 8. CDR1 and CDR2 (germline): MDHEN, SYDVKM. CDR3 loop: CASGGQGPLTDTQYF. CDR3 DNA: TGTGCCAGCGGCGGACAGGGGCCTCTCACAGATACGCAGTATTTT.

This rearrangement joins TRBV27 to TRBJ2-3; D is unclear. Deletions cut 8 bases from V and 1 base from J, with 4 bases between. This CDR3 is 11 amino acids long. The germline gives CDR1 MNHEY, CDR2 SMNVEV (reference sequence). The CDR3 bases are TGTGCCAGCCTCGGCACAGATACGCAGTATTTT. Translating it yields CASLGTDTQYF.

This chain joins TRBV5-1 and TRBJ2-3, with D hard to call. This CDR3 contains 15 residues. Germline assignment: CDR1 SGHRS and CDR2 YFSETQ. V lost 2 bases, J lost 2 bases, and 12 bases lay in between. This chain's CDR3 is CASSFGRQATDTQYF. CDR3 nucleotides: TGCGCCAGCAGCTTCGGCCGGCAGGCCACAGATACGCAGTATTTT.

This clone showed up just once. This rearrangement joins TRBV2 to TRBJ1-1, with D tentatively TRBD1 (5 bases). CDR1 is SNHLY and CDR2 is FYNNEI in the germline V gene. V lost 7 bases and J 1 base, leaving 10 bases between the germline ends. This CDR3 spans 13 amino acids. The DNA for the CDR3 is TGTGCCAGCAACAGGCATCCGAACACTGAAGCTTTCTTT. Translated: CASNRHPNTEAFF. Filled out from reference TRBV2 and TRBJ1-1, the complete variable domain reads EPEVTQTPSHQVTQMGQEVILRCVPISNHLYFYWYRQILGQKVEFLVSFYNNEISEKSEIFDDQFSVERPDGSNFTLKIRSTKLEDSAMYFCASNRHPNTEAFFGQGTRLTVV.

The chain is built from TRBV7-2 and TRBJ1-2; D is perhaps TRBD1 (6 bases). This CDR3 is 18 amino acids long. V was cut by 1 base and J by 0 bases, with 18 bases left in between. Germline lookup yields CDR1 SGHTA and CDR2 FQGNSA. The CDR3 coding sequence is TGTGCCAGCAGCTTAGTGGCCAGGGGAACGGGTACTAACTATGGCTACACCTTC. It translates to CASSLVARGTGTNYGYTF.

Comments on this clone: Different DNA sequences within this sample yield the same CDR3. The chain has TRBV5-1 and TRBJ2-5; 7 positions agree with TRBD1. CDR1 is SGHRS and CDR2 is YFSETQ in the germline V gene. The CDR3 is made up of 13 amino acids. V dropped 4 bases and J dropped 2; count of bases not matched to a gene: 2. The CDR3 coding sequence is TGCGCCAGCAGCCGGGACAGTCAAGAGACCCAGTACTTC. This sequence encodes CASSRDSQETQYF.

This clone was observed a handful of times. V and J are TRBV14 and TRBJ2-1, with 12 positions matching TRBD2. The length of the CDR3 is 18 residues. Germline CDR1 reads SGHDN; CDR2 reads FVKESK. V trimming: 2 bases; J trimming: 5 bases; junction bases outside the gene matches: 10. The CDR3 protein is CASSQMRRTSGRNNEQFF. The CDR3 DNA follows: TGTGCCAGCAGCCAAATGCGGCGAACTAGCGGGAGGAACAATGAGCAGTTCTTC.

This sequence joins TRBV27 and TRBJ1-2; 7 bases are a match to TRBD1. The germline V gene encodes CDR1 MNHEY and CDR2 SMNVEV (reference sequence). The length of the CDR3 is 14 residues. V shed 6 bases and J 4 bases; nucleotides not matched to a gene: 8. The chain's CDR3 is CASSPNGQAYGYTF. The CDR3 nucleotides are TGTGCCAGCAGCCCGAACGGACAGGCCTATGGCTACACCTTC.

The chain carries TRBV28 and TRBJ1-4; D perhaps matches TRBD1 (6 bases). This CDR3 is 15 amino acids long. Trimming took off 6 bases at V and 4 bases at J, with 15 bases between the two ends. CDR1 MDHEN and CDR2 SYDVKM come from the germline V gene. CDR3 nucleotides: TGTGCCAGCAGAAACGGGGGCCCTGGTAATGAAAAACTGTTTTTT. This gives the protein CASRNGGPGNEKLFF.

Concerning this clone itself: The identical CDR3 is also encoded by other nucleotide sequences in the sample. This chain connects TRBV7-9 to TRBJ1-2, with D possibly being TRBD1 (5 bases). Germline V CDR1 and CDR2: SEHNR, FQNEAQ (reference sequence). This CDR3 has 11 residues. The ends were cut back, 5 bases at V and 8 bases at J, with 9 bases in the middle. CDR3 in DNA: TGTGCCAGCAGCCTTCAGGGCGGCTACACCTTC. Translation: CASSLQGGYTF.